One sample yielded the 16 T cell receptor beta chains listed below, sequenced in a study of blood T cell repertoires in COVID-19. Sequencing was performed with immunoSEQ multiplex PCR; in TCRdb, only in-frame clones are kept and a portion is missing. The repertoire has 95,000 to 150,000 clones, 65% to 85% of them found once; the top ten carry 3.5% to 5.5%. Specimen: peripheral blood. The source is a woman in her 70s with acute or convalescent COVID-19.

This sequence joins TRBV18 and TRBJ2-1, with 15 bases lining up with TRBD2. The CDR3 spans 18 residues. The junction had 7 bases not matched to a gene; V was cut back by 2 bases and J by 5 bases. Looked up from germline, CDR1 is KGHSH and CDR2 is LQKENI. DNA of the CDR3: TGTGCCAGCTCACCATGGACTAGCGGGGGGGATTACAACAATGAGCAGTTCTTC. Its translation: CASSPWTSGGDYNNEQFF.

This chain joins TRBV10-3 and TRBJ1-2; TRBD1 agrees at 8 bases. The V gene's germline CDR1 is ENHRY and CDR2 SYGVKD. V dropped 2 bases and J dropped 6; count of bases not matched to a gene: 11. The CDR3 is made up of 16 amino acids. In DNA, the CDR3 is TGTGCCATCAGTGAGGCGCGAACAGGGGGAGTAGATGGCTACACCTTC. Its protein is CAISEARTGGVDGYTF.

This clone occurred a few times. CDR3 sequence: CATREGFNSPLHF. In DNA, the CDR3 is TGTGCCACCCGGGAGGGGTTTAATTCACCCCTCCACTTT. The rearrangement joins TRBV12-3 or TRBV12-4 to TRBJ1-6; a possible D gene is TRBD1 (5 bases). The CDR3 length is 13 residues. Trimming left V 10 bases short and J 6 bases short, with 13 bases between.

The V gene is TRBV11-2, the J gene TRBJ1-2; TRBD1 agrees at 7 bases. The CDR3 loop spans 13 amino acids. The germline V gene has CDR1 SGHAT and CDR2 FQNNGV. V shed 6 bases, J shed 7 bases, and the junction held 8 bases outside the gene matches. The CDR3 loop reads CASSAGTVGGYTF. CDR3 nucleotides: TGTGCCAGCAGTGCCGGGACAGTTGGTGGCTACACCTTC.

The chain has TRBV10-2 and TRBJ1-5, with D perhaps matching TRBD1 (5 bases). CDR1 is WSHSY and CDR2 is SAAADI in the germline V gene. CDR3 size: 15 residues. V lost 3 bases and J lost 3, with 12 bases in between. The CDR3 loop reads CASSEIGGNNQPQHF. The CDR3 DNA is TGCGCCAGCAGTGAAATTGGGGGGAACAATCAGCCCCAGCATTTT.

The V call is TRBV30, the J call TRBJ2-3; TRBD2 aligns across 9 bases. The CDR3 is 14 amino acids. Germline CDR1 GTSNPN, CDR2 SVGIG (reference sequence). J lost 1 base, V lost 4 bases, and 3 bases had no gene match. This chain's CDR3 is CAWTGLARTDTQYF. The CDR3 DNA reads TGTGCCTGGACTGGACTAGCGCGCACAGATACGCAGTATTTT.

This clone was observed a handful of times. DNA for the CDR3: TGTGCCAGCAGCTTGGGGTTGCGGGATCAAGAGACCCAGTACTTC. Translating gives CASSLGLRDQETQYF. V usage is TRBV5-4 and J usage is TRBJ2-5; a possible D gene is TRBD2 (6 bases). The germline V gene has CDR1 SGHNT and CDR2 YYREEE (reference sequence). Trimming pared 0 bases from V and 2 bases from J, leaving 11 bases between. CDR3 length equals 15 residues.

This clone occurred a few times. This rearrangement joins TRBV18 to TRBJ2-6; TRBD1 matches at 11 bases. This CDR3 has 21 amino acids. V shed 4 bases and J 2 bases; nucleotides not matched to a gene: 16. CDR1 and CDR2 (germline): KGHSH, LQKENI. CDR3: CASSQALRTGGRFTGANVLTF. The CDR3, as DNA: TGTGCCAGCTCACAGGCTCTTCGGACAGGGGGCCGTTTTACTGGGGCCAACGTCCTGACTTTC.

This clone was seen just once. V gene TRBV7-9 combines with J gene TRBJ2-1; 13 nucleotides line up with TRBD2. V was pared by 4 bases and J by 7 bases, with 13 bases of the junction left unmatched. Germline CDR1 and CDR2: SEHNR and FQNEAQ (reference sequence). The CDR3 contains 18 residues. The CDR3 sequence: CASSSPNRLAGGRNEQFF. CDR3 in DNA: TGTGCCAGCAGCTCGCCTAACAGACTAGCGGGGGGCCGGAATGAGCAGTTCTTC.

V and J are TRBV7-2 and TRBJ2-7, with 8 bases identical to TRBD1. V was pared by 8 bases and J by 3 bases, with 6 bases of the junction left unmatched. Germline CDR1 and CDR2: SGHTA and FQGNSA. The CDR3 is 13 residues long. This CDR3 is CASGRTGIYEQYF. In DNA form, the CDR3 reads TGTGCCAGCGGCCGGACAGGGATCTACGAGCAGTACTTC.

The chain combines TRBV3-1 (or the pseudogene TRBV3-2) with TRBJ1-6; 8 bases fit TRBD1. Losses at the gene ends were 4 bases for V and 10 bases for J; bases not matched to a gene: 6. Germline assignment: CDR1 LGHDT and CDR2 YNNKEL (reference sequence). This CDR3 has 14 residues. CDR3 sequence reads: CASSRTGTGSPLHF. The CDR3 bases are TGTGCCAGCAGCCGGACAGGGACAGGATCACCCCTCCACTTT.

In its sample, this clone was seen once. The chain joins TRBV4-1 to TRBJ2-7; 7 bases match TRBD1. Germline values: CDR1 MGHRA, CDR2 YSYEKL. This CDR3 comprises 15 residues. With 4 bases clipped from V and 0 bases from J, the junction kept 6 bases outside the gene matches. The CDR3 nucleotides read TGCGCCAGCAGCCCCCGGGACAGTTACTCCTACGAGCAGTACTTC. It translates to CASSPRDSYSYEQYF.

The V and J genes are TRBV6-5 and TRBJ2-5, with 10 bases lining up with TRBD2. This CDR3 spans 14 amino acids. The ends lost 8 bases at V and 5 bases at J; junction bases unmatched: 8. Germline CDR1 MNHEY, CDR2 SVGAGI. The CDR3 bases are TGTGCCAGCGGAGAGCGGGGGGGACGCGAGACCCAGTACTTC. Translating gives CASGERGGRETQYF.

V usage is TRBV4-1 and J usage is TRBJ2-7, with a possible D match to TRBD2 (6 bases). Trimming pared 0 bases from V and 6 bases from J, leaving 12 bases between. CDR1 is MGHRA and CDR2 is YSYEKL in the germline V gene. The CDR3 consists of 14 residues. The CDR3 loop reads CASSQDRGTFEQYF. The CDR3 bases are TGCGCCAGCAGCCAAGACCGGGGGACCTTCGAGCAGTACTTC.

The rearrangement joins TRBV10-1 to TRBJ2-7, with TRBD1 as a possible D gene (6 bases). Trimming took 0 bases from V and 5 from J, leaving 17 bases between them. Looked up from germline, CDR1 is WNHNN and CDR2 is SYGVQD (reference sequence). This CDR3 comprises 16 residues. The CDR3 coding sequence is TGCGCCAGCAGTGAGTCGCATAGTCAGGGGAAGCACGAGCAGTACTTC. It encodes CASSESHSQGKHEQYF.

The V and J genes are TRBV4-3 and TRBJ2-7; 8 nucleotides agree with TRBD1. This CDR3 is 15 amino acids long. The trim removed 2 bases at V and 0 bases at J, leaving 3 bases unmatched. The germline gives CDR1 LGHNA, CDR2 YSLEER. The CDR3 sequence is CASSQRTGSSYEQYF. The CDR3 bases are TGCGCCAGCAGCCAACGGACAGGGAGCTCCTACGAGCAGTACTTC.